The 21 T cell receptor beta chains below were found in one sample sequenced in a study of T cell responses to AZD1222 COVID-19 vaccine. Profiled with immunoSEQ multiplex PCR; TCRdb holds only in-frame clones, not every one. Here the sample spans 150,000 to 200,000 clones, about 92% being singletons. Material: peripheral blood, obtained on day 0 of AZD1222 vaccination. Receptor source: an adult in good health.

V usage is TRBV9 and J usage is TRBJ1-1; perhaps TRBD1 as D (5 bases). The CDR3 is 19 amino acids. Trimming shortened V by 0 bases and J by 0 bases, and 21 bases separated the two germline ends. Germline loops: CDR1 SGDLS, CDR2 YYNGEE. CDR3 sequence (DNA): TGTGCCAGCAGCGTAGGGGACGGCCCCCAGGGTTCCATGAACACTGAAGCTTTCTTT. Translating gives CASSVGDGPQGSMNTEAFF.

The rearrangement links TRBV14 to TRBJ1-1, with a possible D match to TRBD1 (6 bases). Trimming cost V 4 bases and J 4 bases, with 16 bases left between them. This CDR3 is 15 amino acids long. Germline assignment: CDR1 SGHDN and CDR2 FVKESK. The CDR3 is CASSPRQGFGTEAFF. CDR3 DNA: TGTGCCAGCAGCCCGCGGCAGGGGTTCGGCACTGAAGCTTTCTTT.

The V gene is TRBV7-2, the J gene TRBJ2-3; 8 nucleotides align to TRBD1. CDR3 size: 14 residues. Per germline, CDR1 SGHTA and CDR2 FQGNSA. Trimming removed 7 bases from V and 3 bases from J; junction bases left unmatched: 6. The CDR3, as DNA: TGTGCCAGCACGACAGGGGTATGGACAGATACGCAGTATTTT. As protein: CASTTGVWTDTQYF.

The chain combines TRBV19 with TRBJ1-5; no clear D gene. CDR3 length: 15 amino acids. V was pared by 6 bases and J by 0 bases, with 12 bases between. The germline CDR1 and CDR2 sequences are LNHDA and SQIVND (reference sequence). The CDR3 DNA sequence: TGTGCCAGTAGAGTAAGCGGTATTAGCAATCAGCCCCAGCATTTT. Protein product: CASRVSGISNQPQHF.

This sequence joins TRBV4-1 and TRBJ2-3, with unresolved D. In germline, CDR1 is MGHRA, CDR2 YSYEKL. This CDR3 comprises 18 residues. V was pared by 4 bases and J by 0 bases, with 20 bases between. CDR3 sequence (DNA): TGCGCCAGCAGCCGCGAAGAGATCCGGGTGCATAGCACAGATACGCAGTATTTT. This gives the protein CASSREEIRVHSTDTQYF.

This chain uses TRBV3-1 (or the pseudogene TRBV3-2) with TRBJ2-7; D gene uncertain. The germline V gene encodes CDR1 LGHDT and CDR2 YNNKEL (reference sequence). The CDR3 is made up of 12 amino acids. Trimming shortened V by 1 base and J by 3 bases, and 4 bases separated the two germline ends. CDR3 region: CASSQADYEQYF. CDR3 DNA sequence: TGTGCCAGCAGCCAAGCGGACTACGAGCAGTACTTC.

The chain carries TRBV3-1 (or the pseudogene TRBV3-2) and TRBJ1-2; 7 bases are shared with TRBD1. Germline values: CDR1 LGHDT, CDR2 YNNKEL (reference sequence). J gave up 1 base and V 2 bases, and 7 bases lay outside the gene matches. This CDR3 is built from 16 residues. The CDR3 spells CASSQSDRAYNYGYTF. The CDR3 DNA reads as TGTGCCAGCAGCCAATCCGACAGGGCTTATAACTATGGCTACACCTTC.

V is TRBV6-4 and J is TRBJ1-1, with no clear D. The V end lost 0 bases, the J end lost 2 bases, and 7 bases lay between the germline ends. CDR3 length equals 14 residues. The germline gives CDR1 MRHNA, CDR2 SNTAGT. The CDR3 reads CASSDSSRNTEAFF. In DNA, the CDR3 is TGTGCCAGCAGTGACTCAAGCAGAAACACTGAAGCTTTCTTT.

V is TRBV27 and J is TRBJ2-3, with D possibly matching TRBD1 (6 bases). The CDR3 extends over 14 amino acids. Per germline, CDR1 MNHEY and CDR2 SMNVEV (reference sequence). Trimming cost V 7 bases and J 3 bases, with 14 bases left between them. The CDR3 sequence: CASTPQDRTDTQYF. CDR3 DNA sequence: TGTGCCAGCACCCCACAGGACAGAACAGATACGCAGTATTTT.

This chain joins TRBV12-3 or TRBV12-4 and TRBJ1-1; 7 bases are a match to TRBD1. This CDR3 contains 13 residues. V lost 8 bases to trimming and J lost 0 bases; unmatched junction nucleotides: 3. In nucleotides, the CDR3 is TGTGCCAGCTGGGACAGCTTGAACACTGAAGCTTTCTTT. Translation: CASWDSLNTEAFF.

This chain links TRBV4-2 with TRBJ2-5; TRBD2 agrees at 13 bases. Germline lookup yields CDR1 LGHNA and CDR2 YNFKEQ. V shed 0 bases, J shed 3 bases, and the junction held 7 bases outside the gene matches. CDR3 length: 18 amino acids. The CDR3 region is CASSQDDEGLAGKETQYF. The DNA for the CDR3 is TGTGCCAGCAGCCAAGATGACGAGGGACTAGCGGGAAAAGAGACCCAGTACTTC.

The chain uses TRBV18 and TRBJ1-2; 8 bases align to TRBD1. V was clipped by 5 bases and J by 8 bases; unmatched bases: 7. Germline CDR1 is KGHSH and CDR2 is LQKENI. This CDR3 is built from 13 residues. The CDR3 DNA is TGTGCCAGCTCAGGGACAGGCTCCAGAGGCTACACCTTC. It specifies CASSGTGSRGYTF.

J is TRBJ1-5 and V is TRBV3-1 (or the pseudogene TRBV3-2); D is unclear. Per germline, CDR1 LGHDT and CDR2 YNNKEL (reference sequence). Trimming removed 0 bases at V and 7 bases at J, with 10 bases between. This CDR3 spans 14 amino acids. DNA of the CDR3: TGTGCCAGCAGCCAAGATCAAGGGCCCCAGCCCCAGCATTTT. Encoded protein: CASSQDQGPQPQHF.

The CDR3 sequence is CASSQDSSTGELFF. The CDR3 DNA follows: TGTGCCAGCAGCCAAGACAGCAGCACCGGGGAGCTGTTTTTT. This chain joins TRBV3-1 (or the pseudogene TRBV3-2) and TRBJ2-2; D call uncertain. Trimming took 0 bases from V and 4 from J, leaving 6 bases between them. The CDR3 consists of 14 residues. Germline V lookup: CDR1 LGHDT, CDR2 YNNKEL (reference sequence).

The rearrangement links TRBV27 to TRBJ1-5; D possibly corresponds to TRBD1 (5 bases). The V gene lost 10 bases and the J gene lost 0 bases, with 13 bases spanning the gap. This CDR3 has 14 residues. Germline V gives CDR1 MNHEY, CDR2 SMNVEV (reference sequence). The DNA for the CDR3 is TGTGCCACCCGAGAAGGGGTTAGCAATCAGCCCCAGCATTTT. It encodes CATREGVSNQPQHF.

The gene calls are TRBV6-5 and TRBJ1-1; a possible D gene is TRBD1 (5 bases). Trimming stripped 6 bases from V and 10 bases from J, with 12 bases between. The CDR3 totals 11 residues. The V gene's germline CDR1 is MNHEY and CDR2 SVGAGI. The CDR3 nucleotides are TGTGCCAGCAGAGGCCGGGACGTAGCTTTCTTT. Translated: CASRGRDVAFF.

J is TRBJ1-6 and V is TRBV19; maybe TRBD1 (5 bases). Germline assignment: CDR1 LNHDA and CDR2 SQIVND (reference sequence). The CDR3 extends over 14 amino acids. The germline V and J ends were trimmed by 6 bases and 7 bases, with 13 bases remaining between them. Here the CDR3 reads CASSTTGGNSPLHF. The CDR3 nucleotides read TGTGCCAGTAGCACAACAGGCGGAAATTCACCCCTCCACTTT.

The genes are TRBV9 and TRBJ1-2; D ambiguous. Germline loops: CDR1 SGDLS, CDR2 YYNGEE. The CDR3 contains 14 residues. V lost 0 bases, J lost 2 bases, and 8 bases lay in between. The CDR3 sequence: CASSVDGRNYGYTF. DNA of the CDR3: TGTGCCAGCAGCGTAGATGGTAGGAACTATGGCTACACCTTC.

The chain is built from TRBV2 and TRBJ2-7, with D perhaps TRBD1 (5 bases). Germline V gives CDR1 SNHLY, CDR2 FYNNEI. The ends were cut back, 6 bases at V and 1 base at J, with 10 bases in the middle. The CDR3 consists of 13 residues. The chain's CDR3 is CASRAPGSYEQYV. The CDR3 DNA reads as TGTGCCAGCAGGGCCCCAGGGTCCTACGAGCAGTACGTC.

V gene TRBV28 combines with J gene TRBJ1-5, with a weak D call TRBD1 (5 bases). Trimming cost V 7 bases and J 1 base, with 20 bases left between them. This CDR3 has 17 amino acids. The germline gives CDR1 MDHEN, CDR2 SYDVKM. CDR3 in DNA: TGTGCCAGCACCTTAGGTCCAGGGCGGTCGAGCAATCAGCCCCAGCATTTT. Translating gives CASTLGPGRSSNQPQHF.

The chain carries TRBV6-5 and TRBJ1-2; D may be TRBD1 (5 bases). Trimming pared 2 bases from V and 4 bases from J, leaving 11 bases between. The CDR3 consists of 14 residues. The V gene's germline CDR1 is MNHEY and CDR2 SVGAGI. CDR3 sequence reads: CASSYHQGVYGYTF. The CDR3 nucleotides read TGTGCCAGCAGTTACCACCAGGGAGTCTATGGCTACACCTTC.